The present T cell receptor (beta chain) was sequenced within a study of blood T cells in healthy people across ages. Researchers collected about 9.1 milliliters of peripheral blood from every single donor. Regarding the study as a whole: Long-lived donors had more naive CD4+ cells and higher diversity than aged donors.

About this clonotype itself: Its antigen is not identified.

Primers used in a second PCR of about 6 to 12 cycles were a sample-barcoded 5' primer and a J-beta primer mix. TCRdb reanalysed the 5' RACE reads using MiXCR and keeps one entry per CDR3 protein. Among roughly 1.5 million distinct CDR3 sequences listed, roughly 43% were seen once. Germline CDR1 SNHLY, CDR2 FYNNEI. This CDR3 has 13 amino acids. V shed 5 bases and J shed 5 bases, with 12 bases lying between them. This clonotype was obtained from a woman aged 18 to 35 in good health. The chain combines TRBV2 with TRBJ1-2; D perhaps matches TRBD1 (6 bases). Sequenced input: blood. The chain's CDR3 is CASSPFQGYGYTF. For the CDR3, the DNA is TGTGCCAGCAGTCCCTTCCAGGGGTATGGCTACACCTTC.